This is a list of T cell receptor beta chains from one sample in a study of regulatory T cells in long-lasting Graves disease. A single record per CDR3 protein comes from TCRdb applying MiXCR to the multiplex PCR reads. The repertoire holds around 480,000 distinct CDR3 sequences, with roughly 15% as singletons. These same records also appear under a second study, on T cells in Graves' hyperthyroidism and ophthalmopathy.

The sequences come from peripheral blood mononuclear cells (PBMCs), collected at new diagnosis, from a patient treated with antithyroid drugs. These receptors came from a man aged 35-49 years with Graves disease. Each CDR3 is given with its conserved first and last residue. The D gene is left open where the match is weak. Size is stated for part of the rows, as once, few or many counts, or as a class when the clone is expanded.

DNA: TGCAGTGCTAGTGCGCCATCACCCAGGAACACTGAAGCTTTCTTT
CDR3: CSASAPSPRNTEAFF
J: TRBJ1-1
D: -
V: TRBV20-1
size: many

DNA: TGCGCCAGCAGCGGAACAGCGATCCAAGAGACCCAGTACTTC
CDR3: CASSGTAIQETQYF
J: TRBJ2-5
D: -
V: TRBV5-1
size: many

DNA: TGTGCCAGCAGTGACGACAGGGGTATGAGTAACATTCAGTACTTC
CDR3: CASSDDRGMSNIQYF
J: TRBJ2-4
D: TRBD1
V: TRBV6-1
size: few

DNA: TGTGCCAGCAGTGATGTGGGCAGTAGTTACGAGCAGTACTTC
CDR3: CASSDVGSSYEQYF
J: TRBJ2-7
D: -
V: TRBV2
size: many

DNA: TGTGCCAGCAGGCGGACTAGCGTAACTAGCACAGATACGCAGTATTTT
CDR3: CASRRTSVTSTDTQYF
J: TRBJ2-3
D: TRBD2
V: TRBV6-1
size: -

DNA: TGCAGTGCTAGAAGGCGGGGGGGGACCTACGAGCAGTACTTC
CDR3: CSARRRGGTYEQYF
J: TRBJ2-7
D: TRBD2
V: TRBV20-1
size: few

DNA: TGTGCCAGTAGCATGCCTGGGGCAGGGGTACAGCCCCAGCATTTT
CDR3: CASSMPGAGVQPQHF
J: TRBJ1-5
D: -
V: TRBV19
size: few

DNA: TGTGCCAGCAGCTTGCCGAGAGGGGGCTTAGCTCGAAGCTCCTACAATGAGCAGTTCTTC
CDR3: CASSLPRGGLARSSYNEQFF
J: TRBJ2-1
D: TRBD1
V: TRBV11-2
size: many

DNA: TGTGCCAGCAGCGTAGAAGGGACGGCCCTTAATGAGCAGTTCTTC
CDR3: CASSVEGTALNEQFF
J: TRBJ2-1
D: -
V: TRBV9
size: few

DNA: TGCGCCAGCAGCTTGGAGGCTAGCGGGAGGGCCCCCTACGAGCAGTACTTC
CDR3: CASSLEASGRAPYEQYF
J: TRBJ2-7
D: TRBD2
V: TRBV5-1
size: many

DNA: TGTGCCAGCGGAGTCCAGTATAGCAATCAGCCCCAGCATTTT
CDR3: CASGVQYSNQPQHF
J: TRBJ1-5
D: -
V: TRBV28
size: -

DNA: TGTGCCAGCAGTTTTGGACGTATGAACACTGAAGCTTTCTTT
CDR3: CASSFGRMNTEAFF
J: TRBJ1-1
D: -
V: TRBV28
size: many

DNA: TGTGCCAGCAGCTCCCAGGGGATCAACACCGGGGAGCTGTTTTTT
CDR3: CASSSQGINTGELFF
J: TRBJ2-2
D: -
V: TRBV7-2
size: once

DNA: TGTGCCAGCAGTGGCGCGGGAGTCACAGATACGCAGTATTTT
CDR3: CASSGAGVTDTQYF
J: TRBJ2-3
D: TRBD2
V: TRBV2
size: many

DNA: TGTGCCAGCAGGTTTTATCCCAACACCGGGGAGCTGTTTTTT
CDR3: CASRFYPNTGELFF
J: TRBJ2-2
D: -
V: TRBV12-3/TRBV12-4
size: many

DNA: TGTGCCAGCAGCTTGTGGGGGGCAGGGATTAGCAATCAGCCCCAGCATTTT
CDR3: CASSLWGAGISNQPQHF
J: TRBJ1-5
D: -
V: TRBV5-6
size: -

DNA: TGTGCCAGCAGTGCATCTCGTCGGACTTCCCGGTCCTACGGGCAGTACTTC
CDR3: CASSASRRTSRSYGQYF
J: TRBJ2-7
D: -
V: TRBV28
size: -

DNA: TGTGCCAGCATAGTGGAGTCAGGGACTACAGATACGCAGTATTTT
CDR3: CASIVESGTTDTQYF
J: TRBJ2-3
D: -
V: TRBV2
size: many

DNA: TGCGCCAGCAGCCCGGAACCTGCTGCTAATGAAAAACTGTTTTTT
CDR3: CASSPEPAANEKLFF
J: TRBJ1-4
D: -
V: TRBV5-1
size: -

DNA: TGTGCCAGCGCAGCCGGGACCCTGGCCGAGCAGTACTTC
CDR3: CASAAGTLAEQYF
J: TRBJ2-7
D: -
V: TRBV18
size: few

DNA: TGTGCCTGGAGTCCGCCCACAGATACGCAGTATTTT
CDR3: CAWSPPTDTQYF
J: TRBJ2-3
D: -
V: TRBV30
size: many

DNA: TGTGCCAGCAGCCCGAGGCTAGCGTCATGGTACGAGCAGTACTTC
CDR3: CASSPRLASWYEQYF
J: TRBJ2-7
D: -
V: TRBV7-8
size: -

DNA: TGCGCCAGCAGCGTTGGGACGGTCAATGAAAAACTGTTTTTT
CDR3: CASSVGTVNEKLFF
J: TRBJ1-4
D: -
V: TRBV5-1
size: few

DNA: TGTGCCAGCAGTTTAGCGCCAAGGGACAACCAGCCCCAGCATTTT
CDR3: CASSLAPRDNQPQHF
J: TRBJ1-5
D: -
V: TRBV12-3/TRBV12-4
size: -

DNA: TGTGCCAGCAGCCAAGAAACTAACAGGGTTGGGTACGAGCAGTACTTC
CDR3: CASSQETNRVGYEQYF
J: TRBJ2-7
D: -
V: TRBV14
size: many

DNA: TGTGCCAGCAAAAGCTTCGGACAGGTGAAAGAGCAGTACTTC
CDR3: CASKSFGQVKEQYF
J: TRBJ2-7
D: TRBD1
V: TRBV6-1
size: many

DNA: TGTGCCAGCAGTTTAGATAAGGCACCCCTCCACTTT
CDR3: CASSLDKAPLHF
J: TRBJ1-6
D: -
V: TRBV28
size: many

DNA: TGTGCCGGACTGGGTGGGACAGAGACCTACGAGCAGTACTTC
CDR3: CAGLGGTETYEQYF
J: TRBJ2-7
D: TRBD1
V: TRBV30
size: many

DNA: TGTGCCATCAGTGTGGGACTAGCGGGAGTCCAACAAGAGACCCAGTACTTC
CDR3: CAISVGLAGVQQETQYF
J: TRBJ2-5
D: TRBD2
V: TRBV10-3
size: many

DNA: TGCAGTGCTAGCTTTCAGGGTGAGACCCAGTACTTC
CDR3: CSASFQGETQYF
J: TRBJ2-5
D: -
V: TRBV20-1
size: many

DNA: TGCAGTGCTAGTCGAGGGGCCCAAGGATACACCTTC
CDR3: CSASRGAQGYTF
J: TRBJ1-2
D: -
V: TRBV20-1
size: many

DNA: TGTGCCAGCAGCCCAACAGGGAGCTCTGGGGCCAACGTCCTGACTTTC
CDR3: CASSPTGSSGANVLTF
J: TRBJ2-6
D: -
V: TRBV7-6
size: -

DNA: TGTGCCAGCAGCTTGGGAACGGGGGTGGCTCGGTCCCAGCATTTT
CDR3: CASSLGTGVARSQHF
J: TRBJ1-5
D: -
V: TRBV5-8
size: -

DNA: TGCGCCAGCAGCTTGGTTTCGGGGGCGCAAGTAGCTAACACTGAAGCTTTCTTT
CDR3: CASSLVSGAQVANTEAFF
J: TRBJ1-1
D: -
V: TRBV5-1
size: few

DNA: TGTGCCAGCAGTTTTCCCGGGACAACCTACACCGGGGAGCTGTTTTTT
CDR3: CASSFPGTTYTGELFF
J: TRBJ2-2
D: -
V: TRBV28
size: many

DNA: TGCAGTGCTCCAGACAGGAGGGGGCGAAAAGAGACCCAGTACTTC
CDR3: CSAPDRRGRKETQYF
J: TRBJ2-5
D: -
V: TRBV20-1
size: few

DNA: TGTGCCTGGAGCGGAACGGTTTCTGGGGCCAACGTCCTGACTTTC
CDR3: CAWSGTVSGANVLTF
J: TRBJ2-6
D: -
V: TRBV30
size: -

DNA: TGCGCCAGCAGTGACACACTTACCAATCAGCCCCAGCATTTT
CDR3: CASSDTLTNQPQHF
J: TRBJ1-5
D: -
V: TRBV10-2
size: -

DNA: TGTGCCAGCTCACCGGGACTCAACAATGAGCAGTTCTTC
CDR3: CASSPGLNNEQFF
J: TRBJ2-1
D: -
V: TRBV18
size: many

DNA: TGTGCCACCAGCAGAGATGGCGGCAGGGATTATGGCTACACCTTC
CDR3: CATSRDGGRDYGYTF
J: TRBJ1-2
D: -
V: TRBV15
size: few

DNA: TGTGCCAGCAGCCAAGGGCAGTTCTCTGGAAACACCATATATTTT
CDR3: CASSQGQFSGNTIYF
J: TRBJ1-3
D: -
V: TRBV14
size: -

DNA: TGTGCCAGCAGCTTAAGGGGACCGGGACTAAAAAATCAGCCCCAGCATTTT
CDR3: CASSLRGPGLKNQPQHF
J: TRBJ1-5
D: -
V: TRBV7-2
size: -

DNA: TGTGCCAGCAGGCTAACAGGGGTTCTCGGGACCCAGTACTTC
CDR3: CASRLTGVLGTQYF
J: TRBJ2-5
D: TRBD1
V: TRBV14
size: many

DNA: TGTGCCAGCAGCTCCCTGACGGGCCTCAGGGAGCAGTACTTC
CDR3: CASSSLTGLREQYF
J: TRBJ2-7
D: -
V: TRBV7-6
size: -

DNA: TGTGCCAGCAGCGGGGGGACATCGAACACCGGGGAGCTGTTTTTT
CDR3: CASSGGTSNTGELFF
J: TRBJ2-2
D: -
V: TRBV28
size: few

DNA: TGTGCCAGCAGACATGGAGGGAATGAAGATACGCAGTATTTT
CDR3: CASRHGGNEDTQYF
J: TRBJ2-3
D: -
V: TRBV3-1
size: many

DNA: TGTGCCAGCAGCCTCAGGCCCACAGATACGCAGTATTTT
CDR3: CASSLRPTDTQYF
J: TRBJ2-3
D: -
V: TRBV28
size: many

DNA: TGTGCCAGCAGCCGACAGGCGAACACCGGGGAGCTGTTTTTT
CDR3: CASSRQANTGELFF
J: TRBJ2-2
D: -
V: TRBV7-3
size: many

DNA: TGTGCCAGCACGACAGGGATAAATTCACCCCTCCACTTT
CDR3: CASTTGINSPLHF
J: TRBJ1-6
D: TRBD1
V: TRBV2
size: many

DNA: TGTGCCAGCAGTCGGGGGGCAACTAGCGGGAGAGTCTACGAGCAGTACTTC
CDR3: CASSRGATSGRVYEQYF
J: TRBJ2-7
D: TRBD2
V: TRBV28
size: -

DNA: TGTGCCAGCAGTCCTTCGCTAGCGGGAGTGTCAAATGAGCAGTTCTTC
CDR3: CASSPSLAGVSNEQFF
J: TRBJ2-1
D: TRBD2
V: TRBV6-1
size: many

DNA: TGTGCCTGGAGTACTACAGGGTCGCCCGGGGAGCTGTTTTTT
CDR3: CAWSTTGSPGELFF
J: TRBJ2-2
D: -
V: TRBV30
size: many

DNA: TGTGCCAGCAGTTTTTCCGGGACAGCCTATAATTCACCCCTCCACTTT
CDR3: CASSFSGTAYNSPLHF
J: TRBJ1-6
D: TRBD1
V: TRBV12-3/TRBV12-4
size: few

DNA: TGTGCCAGCAGCAACAGGCCGACCGGGGCGACCCAGTACTTC
CDR3: CASSNRPTGATQYF
J: TRBJ2-5
D: -
V: TRBV13
size: many

DNA: TGTGCCTGGAGTGAGACTATCAACTACGAGCAGTACTTC
CDR3: CAWSETINYEQYF
J: TRBJ2-7
D: -
V: TRBV30
size: many

DNA: TGCGCCAGCAGCTTGGTCCTCCGGGAGGGCATCGATGAGCAGTTCTTC
CDR3: CASSLVLREGIDEQFF
J: TRBJ2-1
D: TRBD2
V: TRBV5-1
size: many

DNA: TGTGCCACCAGCAGGGACCGGGACAGACTATTTATTGGCTACACCTTC
CDR3: CATSRDRDRLFIGYTF
J: TRBJ1-2
D: TRBD1
V: TRBV15
size: -

DNA: TGTGCCAGCAGCCCCCCAGGAGGGACGTACGAGCAGTACTTC
CDR3: CASSPPGGTYEQYF
J: TRBJ2-7
D: -
V: TRBV28
size: many

DNA: TGTGCCAGCAGCTTTCTAGCGGGACTAACGTACGAGCAGTACTTC
CDR3: CASSFLAGLTYEQYF
J: TRBJ2-7
D: TRBD2
V: TRBV5-6
size: -